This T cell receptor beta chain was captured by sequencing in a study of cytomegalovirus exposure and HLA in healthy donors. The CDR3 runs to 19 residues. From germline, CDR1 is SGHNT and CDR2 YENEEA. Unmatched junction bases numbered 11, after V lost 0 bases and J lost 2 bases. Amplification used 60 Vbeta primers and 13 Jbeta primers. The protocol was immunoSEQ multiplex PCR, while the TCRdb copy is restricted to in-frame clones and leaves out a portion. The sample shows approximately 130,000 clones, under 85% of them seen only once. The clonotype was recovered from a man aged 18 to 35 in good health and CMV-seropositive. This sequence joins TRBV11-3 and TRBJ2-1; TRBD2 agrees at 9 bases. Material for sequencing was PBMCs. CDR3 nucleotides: TGTGCCAGCAGCTTAGACCGAAAGTACCTAGCGGGGACCTACAATGAGCAGTTCTTC. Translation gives CASSLDRKYLAGTYNEQFF.